Listed below are T cell receptor beta chains from one sample, sequenced in a study of T cell clones after liver transplantation. Method: immunoSEQ multiplex PCR; TCRdb's copy keeps in-frame clones and lacks some. Of more than 95,000 clones in the sample, about 81% were seen once. The specimen was CD4+ T cells from blood, collected around 50 months after liver transplant. These receptors were obtained from a human patient who received a liver transplant. Some T cells may possibly be graft donor cells. The CDR3 runs from the conserved cysteine through the conserved F or W. Each record gives: D gene, clone size, V gene, J gene, CDR3 DNA, CDR3 protein. The D gene is left open where the match is weak. The size of a clone is reported for some rows only, either as once, few or many, or as a class for expanded clones.

d_call: .; clone_size: .; v_call: TRBV4-1; j_call: TRBJ2-7; cdr3_nt: TGCGCCAGCAGCCAAGAGGAGTTCTCCTACGAGCAGTACTTC; cdr3_aa: CASSQEEFSYEQYF
d_call: TRBD2; clone_size: .; v_call: TRBV7-3; j_call: TRBJ2-3; cdr3_nt: TGTGCCAGCAGCTTTCGACTAGCTGCAGATACGCAGTATTTT; cdr3_aa: CASSFRLAADTQYF
d_call: TRBD2; clone_size: .; v_call: TRBV28; j_call: TRBJ2-2; cdr3_nt: TGTGCCAGCACTTCAGCGGGAGGATTTTCCGGGGAGCTGTTTTTT; cdr3_aa: CASTSAGGFSGELFF
d_call: TRBD1; clone_size: .; v_call: TRBV12-5; j_call: TRBJ2-3; cdr3_nt: TGTGCTAGTGGTTTGGGACAGGGACCAGATACGCAGTATTTT; cdr3_aa: CASGLGQGPDTQYF
d_call: .; clone_size: .; v_call: TRBV2; j_call: TRBJ2-2; cdr3_nt: TGTGCCAGCAGTATTCGACTTTTAGACACCGGGGAGCTGTTTTTT; cdr3_aa: CASSIRLLDTGELFF
d_call: TRBD2; clone_size: .; v_call: TRBV7-2; j_call: TRBJ2-3; cdr3_nt: TGTGCCAGCAGCAAGACTAGCGGAGCACAAGATACGCAGTATTTT; cdr3_aa: CASSKTSGAQDTQYF
d_call: .; clone_size: .; v_call: TRBV6-4; j_call: TRBJ2-2; cdr3_nt: TGTGCCAGCAGAAGCACCGGGGAGCTGTTTTTT; cdr3_aa: CASRSTGELFF
d_call: .; clone_size: .; v_call: TRBV4-3; j_call: TRBJ2-3; cdr3_nt: TGCGCCAGCAGCCTTGGTGGGGGGACAGATACGCAGTATTTT; cdr3_aa: CASSLGGGTDTQYF
d_call: .; clone_size: .; v_call: TRBV5-1; j_call: TRBJ2-1; cdr3_nt: TGCGCCAGCACCGTGAGACTGCCTGGCTCCTACAATGAGCAGTTCTTC; cdr3_aa: CASTVRLPGSYNEQFF
d_call: TRBD2; clone_size: .; v_call: TRBV7-6; j_call: TRBJ2-1; cdr3_nt: TGTGCCAGCAGCCCAAGCGGGGATACCTACAATGAGCAGTTCTTC; cdr3_aa: CASSPSGDTYNEQFF
d_call: .; clone_size: .; v_call: TRBV11-3; j_call: TRBJ1-1; cdr3_nt: TGTGCCAGCAGCTTTGGGGGTACGAACACTGAAGCTTTCTTT; cdr3_aa: CASSFGGTNTEAFF
d_call: .; clone_size: .; v_call: TRBV7-9; j_call: TRBJ2-7; cdr3_nt: TGTGCCAGCAGCTTAGGAAGGACAGACTCCTACGAGCAGTACTTC; cdr3_aa: CASSLGRTDSYEQYF
d_call: .; clone_size: .; v_call: TRBV11-3; j_call: TRBJ1-5; cdr3_nt: TGTGCCAGCAGCTTAGATGATGCAGGGGTCCCCAATCAGCCCCAGCATTTT; cdr3_aa: CASSLDDAGVPNQPQHF
d_call: .; clone_size: few; v_call: TRBV19; j_call: TRBJ1-1; cdr3_nt: TGTGCCAGTACCCGTCTGGGCCAAGTAGACACTGAAGCTTTCTTT; cdr3_aa: CASTRLGQVDTEAFF
d_call: TRBD2; clone_size: .; v_call: TRBV13; j_call: TRBJ2-7; cdr3_nt: TGTGCCAGCAGCTCTAGCGGGGGGTCTTACGAGCAGTACTTC; cdr3_aa: CASSSSGGSYEQYF
d_call: TRBD1; clone_size: .; v_call: TRBV5-1; j_call: TRBJ1-2; cdr3_nt: TGCGCCAGCAGCTTGGAGGGGACAGGGCGAGGCTACACCTTC; cdr3_aa: CASSLEGTGRGYTF
d_call: TRBD2; clone_size: .; v_call: TRBV9; j_call: TRBJ2-3; cdr3_nt: TGTGCCAGCAGCGATTTAGCGGGGGCGTCGAGTACGCAGTATTTT; cdr3_aa: CASSDLAGASSTQYF
d_call: .; clone_size: once; v_call: TRBV29-1; j_call: TRBJ2-1; cdr3_nt: TGCAGCGTGGGGGACGTGAACAATGAGCAGTTCTTC; cdr3_aa: CSVGDVNNEQFF
d_call: .; clone_size: .; v_call: TRBV5-1; j_call: TRBJ2-3; cdr3_nt: TGCGCCAGCACCCAGTGGGATACGCAGTATTTT; cdr3_aa: CASTQWDTQYF
d_call: TRBD1; clone_size: .; v_call: TRBV4-2; j_call: TRBJ2-2; cdr3_nt: TGTGCCAGCAGCGCAACGCAGGACAGGGGGCCCGGGGAGCTGTTTTTT; cdr3_aa: CASSATQDRGPGELFF
d_call: .; clone_size: .; v_call: TRBV19; j_call: TRBJ2-5; cdr3_nt: TGTGCCAGTAGTAACCCCCCAGTCTTTCAAGAGACCCAGTACTTC; cdr3_aa: CASSNPPVFQETQYF
d_call: TRBD2; clone_size: .; v_call: TRBV19; j_call: TRBJ2-1; cdr3_nt: TGTGCCAGTACCCTAATTACTAGCGGGAGTCTCAATGAGCAGTTCTTC; cdr3_aa: CASTLITSGSLNEQFF
d_call: TRBD1; clone_size: .; v_call: TRBV15; j_call: TRBJ2-5; cdr3_nt: TGTGCCACCAGCAGAGAATTGGTTACGACAGGGGCTGGAGAGACCCAGTACTTC; cdr3_aa: CATSRELVTTGAGETQYF
d_call: .; clone_size: .; v_call: TRBV19; j_call: TRBJ2-3; cdr3_nt: TGTGCCAGTAGTATTGGACCTTCGGGAGATACGCAGTATTTT; cdr3_aa: CASSIGPSGDTQYF
d_call: TRBD2; clone_size: .; v_call: TRBV6-6; j_call: TRBJ2-3; cdr3_nt: TGTGCCAGCAGAGTTGGGACTAGCGTCACAGATACGCAGTATTTT; cdr3_aa: CASRVGTSVTDTQYF
d_call: TRBD2; clone_size: .; v_call: TRBV9; j_call: TRBJ2-7; cdr3_nt: TGTGCCAGCAGCTCCTGGACTAGCGGCGAGCAGTACTTC; cdr3_aa: CASSSWTSGEQYF
d_call: .; clone_size: .; v_call: TRBV19; j_call: TRBJ1-2; cdr3_nt: TGTGCCAGTAGTATCGTCGGTTCGGGGGGCTACACCTTC; cdr3_aa: CASSIVGSGGYTF
d_call: .; clone_size: .; v_call: TRBV11-3; j_call: TRBJ2-1; cdr3_nt: TGTGCCAGCAGCCCAAGGACAGCAAATGAGCAGTTCTTC; cdr3_aa: CASSPRTANEQFF
d_call: .; clone_size: .; v_call: TRBV27; j_call: TRBJ2-7; cdr3_nt: TGTGCCAGCAGTTTGCGGCAGGGTAGCGACGAGCAGTACTTC; cdr3_aa: CASSLRQGSDEQYF
d_call: TRBD2; clone_size: .; v_call: TRBV29-1; j_call: TRBJ2-2; cdr3_nt: TGCAGCGCCCGGACTAGCGGGGGGGCGGTCACCGGGGAGCTGTTTTTT; cdr3_aa: CSARTSGGAVTGELFF
d_call: .; clone_size: .; v_call: TRBV6-6; j_call: TRBJ1-5; cdr3_nt: TGTGCCAGCAGTTACACGAGTGATGGCAATCAGCCCCAGCATTTT; cdr3_aa: CASSYTSDGNQPQHF
d_call: .; clone_size: .; v_call: TRBV27; j_call: TRBJ2-6; cdr3_nt: TGTGCCAGCAGTTGGGGGGGGGCCAACGTCCTGACTTTC; cdr3_aa: CASSWGGANVLTF
d_call: .; clone_size: .; v_call: TRBV7-9; j_call: TRBJ1-1; cdr3_nt: TGTGCCAGCAGTTCCGGGATAGCTGTGGGGGGCATGAACACTGAAGCTTTCTTT; cdr3_aa: CASSSGIAVGGMNTEAFF
d_call: .; clone_size: .; v_call: TRBV9; j_call: TRBJ2-1; cdr3_nt: TGTGCCAGCCATTCAAGGGGTGAGCAGTTCTTC; cdr3_aa: CASHSRGEQFF
d_call: TRBD1; clone_size: .; v_call: TRBV11-2; j_call: TRBJ1-1; cdr3_nt: TGTGCCAGCAGCCGACCTGACAGGGCCCTCATGAACACTGAAGCTTTCTTT; cdr3_aa: CASSRPDRALMNTEAFF
d_call: TRBD2; clone_size: .; v_call: TRBV11-2; j_call: TRBJ2-7; cdr3_nt: TGTGCCAGCAGCCGTAGCGGGGGGCGGTACGAGCAGTACTTC; cdr3_aa: CASSRSGGRYEQYF
d_call: TRBD1; clone_size: .; v_call: TRBV5-8; j_call: TRBJ1-1; cdr3_nt: TGTGCCAGCAGCGACGGGACAGGGTACATGAACACTGAAGCTTTCTTT; cdr3_aa: CASSDGTGYMNTEAFF
d_call: TRBD2; clone_size: .; v_call: TRBV5-4; j_call: TRBJ2-2; cdr3_nt: TGTGCCAGCAGCTTGCGCGGAAGACTAGCGGGGTCCGGGGAGCTGTTTTTT; cdr3_aa: CASSLRGRLAGSGELFF
d_call: TRBD1; clone_size: .; v_call: TRBV30; j_call: TRBJ2-7; cdr3_nt: TGTGTCTGGAGTGTGGGACAGGTGTCCTACGAGCAGTACTTC; cdr3_aa: CVWSVGQVSYEQYF
d_call: TRBD1; clone_size: .; v_call: TRBV7-9; j_call: TRBJ2-7; cdr3_nt: TGTGCCAGCAGCACGGACAGGGTAGGGGAGCAGTACTTC; cdr3_aa: CASSTDRVGEQYF
d_call: .; clone_size: few; v_call: TRBV13; j_call: TRBJ1-6; cdr3_nt: TGTGCCAGCAGGGGCAGAGATAATTCACCCCTCCACTTT; cdr3_aa: CASRGRDNSPLHF
d_call: .; clone_size: .; v_call: TRBV5-5; j_call: TRBJ1-2; cdr3_nt: TGTGCCAGCAGCTTGGGGGGGACATCCTATGGCTACACCTTC; cdr3_aa: CASSLGGTSYGYTF
d_call: TRBD2; clone_size: .; v_call: TRBV5-1; j_call: TRBJ2-1; cdr3_nt: TGCGCCAGCAGCCTGACCGGGGGGGATGAGCAGTTCTTC; cdr3_aa: CASSLTGGDEQFF
d_call: TRBD2; clone_size: .; v_call: TRBV30; j_call: TRBJ2-1; cdr3_nt: TGTGCCTTGATTAGCGGGTCCCACAATGAGCAGTTCTTC; cdr3_aa: CALISGSHNEQFF
d_call: .; clone_size: .; v_call: TRBV7-8; j_call: TRBJ2-7; cdr3_nt: TGTGCCAGCAGCTTTTCCATCGCAGGACTCGACGAGCAGTACTTC; cdr3_aa: CASSFSIAGLDEQYF
d_call: TRBD1; clone_size: .; v_call: TRBV18; j_call: TRBJ1-1; cdr3_nt: TGTGCCAGCTCGCGAGGACAGGGCCTGGCTTTCTTT; cdr3_aa: CASSRGQGLAFF
d_call: .; clone_size: .; v_call: TRBV9; j_call: TRBJ2-1; cdr3_nt: TGTGCCAGCAGCGCAGCAATAATGGACGACAATGAGCAGTTCTTC; cdr3_aa: CASSAAIMDDNEQFF
d_call: .; clone_size: .; v_call: TRBV30; j_call: TRBJ1-2; cdr3_nt: TGTGCCTGGAGACAGGGCAACGGCTACACCTTC; cdr3_aa: CAWRQGNGYTF
d_call: TRBD1; clone_size: once; v_call: TRBV2; j_call: TRBJ2-6; cdr3_nt: TGTGCCAGCAGTGAGTTTAAAAACCGACAGGGGAGCAACGTCCTGACTTTC; cdr3_aa: CASSEFKNRQGSNVLTF
d_call: .; clone_size: .; v_call: TRBV9; j_call: TRBJ1-4; cdr3_nt: TGTGCCAGCAGCGTAGGAGTCAGCCAAAATGAAAAACTGTTTTTT; cdr3_aa: CASSVGVSQNEKLFF
d_call: TRBD1; clone_size: .; v_call: TRBV27; j_call: TRBJ1-1; cdr3_nt: TGTGCCAGCAGCTTCAACAGGGGGCGAGTGACTGAAGCTTTCTTT; cdr3_aa: CASSFNRGRVTEAFF
d_call: .; clone_size: .; v_call: TRBV6-5; j_call: TRBJ1-2; cdr3_nt: TGTGCCAGCGGGGCCGGCACGTTTAACTATGGCTACACCTTC; cdr3_aa: CASGAGTFNYGYTF
d_call: .; clone_size: .; v_call: TRBV28; j_call: TRBJ2-3; cdr3_nt: TGTGCCAGCAGTTCATGGCGGAGATTCACAGATACGCAGTATTTT; cdr3_aa: CASSSWRRFTDTQYF
d_call: TRBD2; clone_size: .; v_call: TRBV7-9; j_call: TRBJ2-1; cdr3_nt: TGTGCCAGCAGCTCGCCGGGACTAGCGGGGGCGGGTGAGCAGTTCTTC; cdr3_aa: CASSSPGLAGAGEQFF
d_call: .; clone_size: .; v_call: TRBV7-9; j_call: TRBJ1-2; cdr3_nt: TGTGCCAGCAGCTTAGCGCAGTCAGGGAGCTATGGCTACACCTTC; cdr3_aa: CASSLAQSGSYGYTF